The rows below give T cell receptor beta chains drawn from one sample of a study of T cell repertoires in cytomegalovirus infection. Antigens for these TCRs are unknown. Each CDR3 protein is one row after TCRdb ran MiXCR on the reads. The sample contains about 500,000 distinct CDR3 sequences, roughly a third of which appear only once. This material consisted of cultured PBMCs, taken from culture after CMV antigen stimulation. These receptors all stem from a human donor in good health (CMV status not recorded). Some clones in this sample may be carry-over from other donors' samples. The CDR3 runs from the conserved cysteine through the conserved F or W. D genes are given only for firm matches. Part of the rows lack a size; the others show once, few, many or a class for expanded clones.

TRBD1 NA TRBJ2-4 TRBV19 CASSPNRGLEGTAKNIQYF TGTGCCAGTAGTCCCAACAGGGGTTTAGAGGGTACAGCCAAAAACATTCAGTACTTC
NA few TRBJ2-3 TRBV7-8 CASSLAGGTSTDTQYF TGTGCCAGCAGCTTAGCGGGCGGGACGAGCACAGATACGCAGTATTTT
TRBD2 NA TRBJ2-2 TRBV7-2 CASSSSLAGGGTGELFF TGTGCCAGCAGCTCCTCCCTAGCGGGAGGGGGCACCGGGGAGCTGTTTTTT
NA NA TRBJ2-5 TRBV5-1 CASSLALEQETQYF TGCGCCAGCAGCTTGGCTCTGGAGCAAGAGACCCAGTACTTC
NA NA TRBJ1-5 TRBV5-8 CASSFWKGEHQPQHF TGTGCCAGCAGCTTTTGGAAGGGGGAACATCAGCCCCAGCATTTT
NA many TRBJ2-2 TRBV7-2 CASSPGPVGELFF TGTGCCAGCAGCCCCGGGCCGGTCGGGGAGCTGTTTTTT
NA NA TRBJ1-3 TRBV28 CASSLLSGGANGNTIYF TGTGCCAGCAGTTTATTGTCCGGGGGAGCTAACGGAAACACCATATATTTT
TRBD1 NA TRBJ2-7 TRBV7-6 CASSSDRGGPYF TGTGCCAGCAGCTCGGACAGGGGCGGGCCGTACTTC
TRBD2 NA TRBJ2-1 TRBV7-2 CASSRLAGFGGEQFF TGTGCCAGCAGTCGGCTAGCGGGTTTCGGGGGTGAGCAGTTCTTC
NA NA TRBJ2-1 TRBV11-1 CASSGDPPYEQFF TGTGCCAGCAGCGGGGACCCACCCTATGAGCAGTTCTTC
NA few TRBJ2-7 TRBV28 CASSPPGPVTYEQYF TGTGCCAGCAGCCCGCCGGGCCCCGTGACCTACGAGCAGTACTTC
NA few TRBJ2-3 TRBV29-1 CSGKGRPQMDTQYF TGCAGCGGCAAGGGACGCCCTCAGATGGATACGCAGTATTTT
NA NA TRBJ2-6 TRBV5-1 CASSPSTRTRHSGANVLTF TGCGCCAGCAGCCCCTCGACGAGGACAAGGCACTCTGGGGCCAACGTCCTGACTTTC
NA many TRBJ2-2 TRBV7-2 CASSTRRGAGELFF TGTGCCAGCTCCACGCGTAGGGGAGCTGGGGAGCTGTTTTTT
NA few TRBJ1-3 TRBV7-2 CASRVGNTIYF TGTGCCTCCCGAGTTGGAAACACCATATATTTT
NA many TRBJ1-3 TRBV7-2 CASSLVPSSGNTIYF TGTGCCAGCAGCTTAGTTCCGAGCTCTGGAAACACCATATATTTT
TRBD1 NA TRBJ2-5 TRBV5-6 CASSRTGQGGETQYF TGTGCCAGCAGCCGGACGGGACAGGGAGGAGAGACCCAGTACTTC
TRBD2 NA TRBJ2-3 TRBV20-1 CSARGDSGRAVVNTDTQYF TGCAGTGCTAGAGGGGATAGCGGGAGGGCCGTGGTAAATACAGATACGCAGTATTTT
NA NA TRBJ2-3 TRBV5-4 CASRKETTDTQYF TGTGCCAGCAGGAAGGAAACCACAGATACGCAGTATTTT
NA many TRBJ1-1 TRBV12-3/TRBV12-4 CASSLRGLNTEAFF TGTGCCAGCAGCTTAAGAGGCCTGAACACTGAAGCTTTCTTT
TRBD1 NA TRBJ1-2 TRBV12-3/TRBV12-4 CASSRLGTGDHGYTF TGTGCCAGCAGTAGGCTCGGGACAGGGGACCATGGCTACACCTTC
TRBD2 many TRBJ2-5 TRBV7-2 CASSPRGGETQYF TGTGCCAGCAGCCCACGGGGGGGGGAGACCCAGTACTTC
TRBD1 few TRBJ2-6 TRBV6-1 CASSTPGQGALGANVLTF TGTGCCAGCAGCACCCCGGGACAGGGGGCGCTTGGGGCCAACGTCCTGACTTTC
NA NA TRBJ2-1 TRBV28 CASRSGISHYNEQFF TGTGCCAGCAGATCCGGGATTTCACACTACAATGAGCAGTTCTTC
NA NA TRBJ2-5 TRBV24-1 CATSDRRGAGETQYF TGTGCCACCAGTGACCGCCGGGGGGCTGGGGAGACCCAGTACTTC
TRBD2 few TRBJ2-1 TRBV11-3 CASSLQGGRDEQFF TGTGCCAGCAGCTTACAAGGCGGGAGAGATGAGCAGTTCTTC
TRBD1 NA TRBJ2-7 TRBV28 CASNPQGPSYEQYF TGTGCCAGCAACCCACAGGGGCCGTCCTACGAGCAGTACTTC
NA few TRBJ2-1 TRBV7-6 CASSPPTRSNEQFF TGTGCCAGCAGCCCCCCGACTCGTTCCAATGAGCAGTTCTTC
TRBD2 NA TRBJ2-1 TRBV4-2 CASSQEIAGAAGNEQFF TGTGCCAGCAGCCAGGAAATAGCGGGCGCCGCGGGGAATGAGCAGTTCTTC
NA many TRBJ1-5 TRBV7-2 CASSPRRDQPQHF TGTGCCAGCAGCCCGAGGAGGGATCAGCCCCAGCATTTT
NA NA TRBJ2-5 TRBV4-1 CASSQFLARQETQYF TGCGCCAGCAGCCAGTTCCTAGCGCGACAAGAGACCCAGTACTTC
NA NA TRBJ1-5 TRBV7-6 CASSLGTQGYSNQPQHF TGTGCCAGCAGCTTAGGCACACAGGGTTATAGCAATCAGCCCCAGCATTTT
NA NA TRBJ2-1 TRBV19 CASSTSSNEQFF TGTGCCAGTAGTACTAGCAGCAATGAGCAGTTCTTC
NA few TRBJ1-2 TRBV11-2 CASSRRELGTF TGTGCCAGCAGCCGCAGGGAACTGGGCACCTTC
NA NA TRBJ1-2 TRBV12-3/TRBV12-4 CASSPGFGYGYTF TGTGCCAGCAGTCCAGGGTTCGGCTATGGCTACACCTTC
NA NA TRBJ2-5 TRBV5-1 CASSLVLWSERGQETQYF TGCGCCAGCAGCTTGGTCTTGTGGTCCGAAAGAGGCCAAGAGACCCAGTACTTC
NA few TRBJ1-1 TRBV12-3/TRBV12-4 CASSLAIEAFF TGTGCCAGCAGTTTAGCCATTGAAGCTTTCTTT
NA NA TRBJ2-3 TRBV4-1 CASSQGRGAMDTQYF TGCGCCAGCAGCCAAGGGCGTGGAGCGATGGATACGCAGTATTTT
NA NA TRBJ2-5 TRBV7-6 CASSIFPPGETQYF TGTGCCAGCAGCATATTCCCCCCGGGAGAGACCCAGTACTTC
TRBD1 few TRBJ1-5 TRBV12-3/TRBV12-4 CASSGATGDQPQHF TGTGCCAGCAGTGGGGCGACAGGGGATCAGCCCCAGCATTTT
NA few TRBJ1-2 TRBV7-4 CASSSRTSYGYTF TGTGCCAGCAGCTCCCGGACCTCCTATGGCTACACCTTC
NA NA TRBJ1-1 TRBV24-1 CATSQVGDTEAFF TGTGCCACATCCCAGGTGGGGGACACTGAAGCTTTCTTT
NA NA TRBJ1-1 TRBV6-2/TRBV6-3 CASSEAWGTEAFF TGTGCCAGCAGTGAAGCTTGGGGTACTGAAGCTTTCTTT
NA NA TRBJ2-1 TRBV2 CASSDPGSSYNEQFF TGTGCCAGCAGTGACCCGGGGAGCTCCTACAATGAGCAGTTCTTC
NA NA TRBJ1-5 TRBV9 CASSGITGMRVDQPQHF TGTGCCAGCAGCGGTATTACAGGGATGAGGGTGGATCAGCCCCAGCATTTT
NA many TRBJ2-7 TRBV28 CASSRNRDPRFHEQYF TGTGCCAGCAGCCGGAACCGGGACCCAAGGTTTCACGAGCAGTACTTC
TRBD2 few TRBJ2-1 TRBV6-5 CASNPLLAGLNNEQFF TGTGCCAGCAACCCTCTTCTAGCGGGCTTGAACAATGAGCAGTTCTTC
TRBD1 NA TRBJ1-5 TRBV19 CASSALGTGSGNQPQHF TGTGCCAGTAGTGCCTTAGGGACAGGGTCAGGCAATCAGCCCCAGCATTTT
TRBD1 few TRBJ2-1 TRBV28 CASSGGDRGINEQFF TGTGCCAGCAGTGGGGGGGACAGGGGGATCAATGAGCAGTTCTTC
NA NA TRBJ1-1 TRBV5-1 CASSWGQMNTEAFF TGCGCCAGCAGCTGGGGACAAATGAACACTGAAGCTTTCTTT
NA NA TRBJ2-1 TRBV4-3 CASSQDGSSGNEQFF TGCGCCAGCAGCCAAGATGGGTCAAGTGGGAATGAGCAGTTCTTC
NA NA TRBJ1-2 TRBV27 CASSQTSSWGDGYTF TGTGCCAGCAGTCAAACCTCTTCCTGGGGCGATGGCTACACCTTC
TRBD1 NA TRBJ2-6 TRBV28 CASSLGTVLSGANVLTF TGTGCCAGCAGTTTAGGGACAGTACTTTCTGGGGCCAACGTCCTGACTTTC
TRBD2 few TRBJ2-3 TRBV19 CASSKRTSGRTDTQYF TGTGCCAGTAGTAAGCGGACTAGCGGGAGAACCGATACGCAGTATTTT